The following is a T cell receptor (beta chain) sequence with its context. Its antigen is not identified. This sample is part of a study of follicular helper T cells after annual influenza vaccination. Study at large: Days 0, 7 and 28 post-vaccination were the blood draw times. Some donors were sampled over the 2013-2014, 2014-2015 and 2015-2016 vaccinations.

TCRdb's copy holds only in-frame clones and misses some; the assay was immunoSEQ multiplex PCR. The sample lists roughly 7,000 clones, approximately 80% occurring once. V was shortened by 2 bases and J by 4 bases, with 8 bases between the two germline ends. CDR3 size: 12 residues. Germline assignment: CDR1 SQVTM and CDR2 ANQGSEA. Time point specified: 2015-2016 season, 7 days after influenza vaccination. Donors with HIV/AIDS, active malignancy, immunomodulators or active illness were excluded. Study-level findings and limits: Most later recoveries of Day 7 ICOS+CD38+ clones were ICOS-CD38- cTfh.

The V call is TRBV29-1, the J call TRBJ1-1; tentatively, D is TRBD1 (6 bases). The receptor's source is an adult who received the influenza vaccine. Sequencing used CXCR5+ CD38- circulating T follicular helper cells from blood, obtained 7 days after influenza vaccination. Stated subset: circulating Tfh, non-naive CD4+CXCR5+PD-1+ (ICOS+CD38+ or ICOS-CD38-). Written as DNA, the CDR3 is TGCAGCGTTGAAAGGGGGGCCACTGAAGCTTTCTTT. It specifies CSVERGATEAFF.